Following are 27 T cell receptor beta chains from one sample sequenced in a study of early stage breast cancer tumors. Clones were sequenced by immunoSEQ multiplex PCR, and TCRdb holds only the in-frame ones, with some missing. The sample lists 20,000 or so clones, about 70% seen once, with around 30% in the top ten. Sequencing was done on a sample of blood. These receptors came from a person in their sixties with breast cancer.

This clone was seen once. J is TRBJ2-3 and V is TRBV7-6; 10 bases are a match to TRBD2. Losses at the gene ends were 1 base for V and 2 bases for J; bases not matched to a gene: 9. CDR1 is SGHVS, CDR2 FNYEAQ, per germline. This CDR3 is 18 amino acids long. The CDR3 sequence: CASSLVAALAGVTDTQYF. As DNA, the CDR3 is TGTGCCAGCAGCTTAGTTGCGGCGCTAGCGGGGGTCACAGATACGCAGTATTTT.

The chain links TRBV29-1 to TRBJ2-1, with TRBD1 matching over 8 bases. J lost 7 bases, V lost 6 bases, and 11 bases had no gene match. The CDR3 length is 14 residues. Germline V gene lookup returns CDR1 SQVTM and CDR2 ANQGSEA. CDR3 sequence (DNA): TGCAGCGTCGCGAAAGGGACAGGATATAATGAGCAGTTCTTC. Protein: CSVAKGTGYNEQFF.

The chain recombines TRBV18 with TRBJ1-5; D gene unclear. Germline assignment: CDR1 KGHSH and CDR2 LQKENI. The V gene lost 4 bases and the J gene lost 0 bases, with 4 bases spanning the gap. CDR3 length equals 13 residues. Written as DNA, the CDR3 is TGTGCCAGCTCACGATATAGCAATCAGCCCCAGCATTTT. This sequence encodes CASSRYSNQPQHF.

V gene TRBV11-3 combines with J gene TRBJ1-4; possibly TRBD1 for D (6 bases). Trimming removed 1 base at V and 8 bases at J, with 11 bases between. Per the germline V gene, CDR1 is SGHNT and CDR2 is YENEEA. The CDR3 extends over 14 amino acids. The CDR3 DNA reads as TGTGCCAGCAGCTTAGGAGAGGGGGTCGAAAAACTGTTTTTT. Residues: CASSLGEGVEKLFF. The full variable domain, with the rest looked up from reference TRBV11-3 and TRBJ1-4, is EAGVVQSPRYKIIEKKQPVAFWCNPISGHNTLYWYLQNLGQGPELLIRYENEEAVDDSQLPKDRFSAERLKGVDSTLKIQPAELGDSAVYLCASSLGEGVEKLFFGSGTQLSVL.

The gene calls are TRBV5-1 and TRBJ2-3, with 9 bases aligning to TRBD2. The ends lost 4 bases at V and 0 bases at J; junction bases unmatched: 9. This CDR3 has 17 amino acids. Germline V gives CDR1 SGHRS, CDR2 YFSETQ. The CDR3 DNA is TGCGCCAGCAGCCCGGCCGGGACTAGCCCCAGCACAGATACGCAGTATTTT. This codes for CASSPAGTSPSTDTQYF.

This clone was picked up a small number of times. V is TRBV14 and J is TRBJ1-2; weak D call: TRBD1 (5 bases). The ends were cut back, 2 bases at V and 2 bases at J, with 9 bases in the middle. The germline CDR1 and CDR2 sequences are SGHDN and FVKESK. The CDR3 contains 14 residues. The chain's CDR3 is CASSQRGHNYGYTF. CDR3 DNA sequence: TGTGCCAGCAGCCAAAGGGGCCACAACTATGGCTACACCTTC.

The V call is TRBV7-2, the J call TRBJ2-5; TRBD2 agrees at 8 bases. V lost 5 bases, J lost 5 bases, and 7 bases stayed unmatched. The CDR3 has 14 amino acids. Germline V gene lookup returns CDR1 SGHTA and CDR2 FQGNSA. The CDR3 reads CASSRGGQTETQYF. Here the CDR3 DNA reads TGTGCCAGCAGCCGGGGGGGGCAGACGGAGACCCAGTACTTC. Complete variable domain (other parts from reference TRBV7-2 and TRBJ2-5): GAGVSQSPSNKVTEKGKDVELRCDPISGHTALYWYRQSLGQGLEFLIYFQGNSAPDKSGLPSDRFSAERTGGSVSTLTIQRTQQEDSAVYLCASSRGGQTETQYFGPGTRLLVL.

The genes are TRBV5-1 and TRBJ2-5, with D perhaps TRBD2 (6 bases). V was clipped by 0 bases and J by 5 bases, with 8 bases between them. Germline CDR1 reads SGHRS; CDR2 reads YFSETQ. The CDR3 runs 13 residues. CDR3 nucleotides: TGCGCCAGCAGCTTGGCCCGGGGGGAGACCCAGTACTTC. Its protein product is CASSLARGETQYF.

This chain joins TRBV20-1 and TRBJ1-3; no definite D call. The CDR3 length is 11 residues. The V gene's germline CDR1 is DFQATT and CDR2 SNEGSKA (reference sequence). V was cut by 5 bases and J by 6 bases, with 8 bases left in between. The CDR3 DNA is TGCAGTGCTCCGAAATTAAACACCATATATTTT. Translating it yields CSAPKLNTIYF.

This CDR3 reads CASSSTPTAGAFF. The CDR3 nucleotides are TGTGCCAGCAGCTCGACCCCCACTGCGGGAGCTTTCTTT. This chain links TRBV11-3 with TRBJ1-1; D ambiguous. The V gene lost 4 bases and the J gene lost 10 bases, with 16 bases spanning the gap. The CDR3 is 13 residues long. Germline CDR1 and CDR2: SGHNT and YENEEA.

The CDR3 nucleotides are TGTGCCAGCAGCTTATTAGGGACAGGGATCCTCCAAGAGACCCAGTACTTC. It is translated as CASSLLGTGILQETQYF. The chain couples TRBV11-3 to TRBJ2-5, with 9 bases lining up with TRBD1. Germline loops: CDR1 SGHNT, CDR2 YENEEA. The V and J ends lost 2 bases and 1 base, in that order; junction bases with no gene match: 8. The CDR3 contains 17 residues.

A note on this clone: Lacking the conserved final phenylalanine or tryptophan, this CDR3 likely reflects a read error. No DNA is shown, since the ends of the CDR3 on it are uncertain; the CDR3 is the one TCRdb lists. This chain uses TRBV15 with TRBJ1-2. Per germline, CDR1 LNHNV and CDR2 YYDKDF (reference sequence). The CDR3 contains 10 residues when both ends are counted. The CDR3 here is CATPSRWPGL.

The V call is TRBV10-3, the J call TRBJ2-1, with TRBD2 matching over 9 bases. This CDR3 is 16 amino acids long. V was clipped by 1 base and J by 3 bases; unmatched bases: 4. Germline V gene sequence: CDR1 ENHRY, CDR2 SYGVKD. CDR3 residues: CAISELREGDYNEQFF. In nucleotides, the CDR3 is TGTGCCATCAGTGAGTTGCGGGAGGGGGACTACAATGAGCAGTTCTTC.

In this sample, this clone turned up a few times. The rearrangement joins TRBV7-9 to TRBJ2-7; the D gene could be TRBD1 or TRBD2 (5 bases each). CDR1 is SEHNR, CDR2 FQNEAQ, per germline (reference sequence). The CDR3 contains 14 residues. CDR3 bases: TGTGCAATCGACTCCAGGGATGGGACCAACGAGCAGTACTTC. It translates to CAIDSRDGTNEQYF. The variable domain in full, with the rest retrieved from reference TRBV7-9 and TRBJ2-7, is DTGVSQNPRHKITKRGQNVTFRCDPISEHNRLYWYRQTLGQGPEFLTYFQNEAQLEKSRLLSDRFSAERPKGSFSTLEIQRTEQGDSAMYLCAIDSRDGTNEQYFGPGTRLTVT.

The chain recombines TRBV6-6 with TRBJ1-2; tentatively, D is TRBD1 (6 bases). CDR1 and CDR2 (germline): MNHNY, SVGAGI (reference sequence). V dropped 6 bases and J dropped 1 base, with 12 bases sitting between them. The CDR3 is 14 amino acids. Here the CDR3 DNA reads TGTGCCAGCAGAACAGGGAGCGGTAACTATGGCTACACCTTC. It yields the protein CASRTGSGNYGYTF.

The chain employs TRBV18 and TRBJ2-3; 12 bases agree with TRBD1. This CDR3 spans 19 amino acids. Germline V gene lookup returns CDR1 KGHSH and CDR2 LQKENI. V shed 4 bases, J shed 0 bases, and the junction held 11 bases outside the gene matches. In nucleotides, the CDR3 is TGTGCCAGCTCACTTTCCGGGACAGGGGGCCCTTCTAGCACAGATACGCAGTATTTT. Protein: CASSLSGTGGPSSTDTQYF.

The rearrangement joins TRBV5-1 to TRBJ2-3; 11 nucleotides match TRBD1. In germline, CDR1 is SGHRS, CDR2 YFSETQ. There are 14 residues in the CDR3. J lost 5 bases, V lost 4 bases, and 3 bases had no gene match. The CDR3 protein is CASSLGQGEDTQYF. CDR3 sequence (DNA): TGCGCCAGCAGCCTGGGACAGGGGGAAGATACGCAGTATTTT.

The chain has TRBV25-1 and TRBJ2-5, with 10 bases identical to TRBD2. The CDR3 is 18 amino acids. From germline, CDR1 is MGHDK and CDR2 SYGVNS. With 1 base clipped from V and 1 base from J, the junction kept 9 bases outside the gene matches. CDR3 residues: CASSESGTLAGSQETQYF. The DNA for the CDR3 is TGTGCCAGCAGTGAATCGGGTACACTAGCGGGATCCCAAGAGACCCAGTACTTC. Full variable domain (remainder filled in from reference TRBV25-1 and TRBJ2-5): EADIYQTPRYLVIGTGKKITLECSQTMGHDKMYWYQQDPGMELHLIHYSYGVNSTEKGDLSSESTVSRIRTEHFPLTLESARPSHTSQYLCASSESGTLAGSQETQYFGPGTRLLVL.

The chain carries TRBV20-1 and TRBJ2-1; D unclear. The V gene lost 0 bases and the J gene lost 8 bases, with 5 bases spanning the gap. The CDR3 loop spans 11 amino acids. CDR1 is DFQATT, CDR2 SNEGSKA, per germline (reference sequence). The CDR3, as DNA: TGCAGTGCTAGAGATCCCGATGAGCAGTTCTTC. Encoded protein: CSARDPDEQFF.

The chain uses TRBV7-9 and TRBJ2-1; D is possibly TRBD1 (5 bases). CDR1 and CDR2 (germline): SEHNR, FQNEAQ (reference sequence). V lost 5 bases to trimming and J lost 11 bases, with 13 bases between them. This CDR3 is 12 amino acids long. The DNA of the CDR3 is TGTGCCAGCAGCCCCCAGGGTACTAAGCAGTTCTTC. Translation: CASSPQGTKQFF.

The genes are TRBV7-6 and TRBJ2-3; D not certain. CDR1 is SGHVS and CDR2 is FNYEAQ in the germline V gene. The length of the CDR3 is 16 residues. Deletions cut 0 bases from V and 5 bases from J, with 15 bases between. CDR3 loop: CASSLAPSPNGDTQYF. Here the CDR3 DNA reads TGTGCCAGCAGCTTAGCCCCCAGTCCAAACGGAGATACGCAGTATTTT. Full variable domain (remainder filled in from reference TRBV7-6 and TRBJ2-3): GAGVSQSPRYKVTKRGQDVALRCDPISGHVSLYWYRQALGQGPEFLTYFNYEAQQDKSGLPNDRFSAERPEGSISTLTIQRTEQRDSAMYRCASSLAPSPNGDTQYFGPGTRLTVL.

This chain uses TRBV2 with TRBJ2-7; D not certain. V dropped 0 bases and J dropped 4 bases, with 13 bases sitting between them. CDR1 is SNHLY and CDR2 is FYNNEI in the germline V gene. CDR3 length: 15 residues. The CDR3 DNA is TGTGCCAGCAGTGAAGCTGGGTCTCGGCAATACGAGCAGTACTTC. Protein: CASSEAGSRQYEQYF.

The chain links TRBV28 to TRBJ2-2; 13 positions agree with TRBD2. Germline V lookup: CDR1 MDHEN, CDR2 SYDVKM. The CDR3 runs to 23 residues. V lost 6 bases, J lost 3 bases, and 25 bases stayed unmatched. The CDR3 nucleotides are TGTGCCAGCAGCGAAGGATACGGGACTAGCGGGGTCGTCCGTCTACCCGACACCGGGGAGCTGTTTTTT. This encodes CASSEGYGTSGVVRLPDTGELFF.

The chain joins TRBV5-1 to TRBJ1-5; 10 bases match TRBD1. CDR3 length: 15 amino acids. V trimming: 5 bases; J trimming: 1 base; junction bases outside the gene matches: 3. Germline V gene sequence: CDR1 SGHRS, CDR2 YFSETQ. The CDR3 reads CASRGTGDSNQPQHF. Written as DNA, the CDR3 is TGCGCCAGCAGGGGGACAGGGGACAGCAATCAGCCCCAGCATTTT.

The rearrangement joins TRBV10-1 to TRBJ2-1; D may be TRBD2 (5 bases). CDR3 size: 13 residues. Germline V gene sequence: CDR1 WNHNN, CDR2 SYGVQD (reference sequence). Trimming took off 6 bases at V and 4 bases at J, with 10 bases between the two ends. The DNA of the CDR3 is TGCGCCAGCAGCCCACTAGGGTACAATGAGCAGTTCTTC. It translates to CASSPLGYNEQFF.

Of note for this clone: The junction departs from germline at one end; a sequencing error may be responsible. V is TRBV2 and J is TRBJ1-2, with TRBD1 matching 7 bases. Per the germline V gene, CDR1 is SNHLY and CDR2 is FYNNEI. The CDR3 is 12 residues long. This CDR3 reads CASSSGQYGYIF. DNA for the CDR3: TGTGCCAGTTCCTCGGGACAGTATGGCTACATCTTC.

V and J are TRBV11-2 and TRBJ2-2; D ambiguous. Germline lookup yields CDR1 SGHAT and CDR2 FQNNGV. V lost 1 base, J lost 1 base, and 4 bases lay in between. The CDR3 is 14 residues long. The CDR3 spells CASSLVMNTGELFF. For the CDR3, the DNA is TGTGCCAGCAGCTTAGTCATGAACACCGGGGAGCTGTTTTTT.